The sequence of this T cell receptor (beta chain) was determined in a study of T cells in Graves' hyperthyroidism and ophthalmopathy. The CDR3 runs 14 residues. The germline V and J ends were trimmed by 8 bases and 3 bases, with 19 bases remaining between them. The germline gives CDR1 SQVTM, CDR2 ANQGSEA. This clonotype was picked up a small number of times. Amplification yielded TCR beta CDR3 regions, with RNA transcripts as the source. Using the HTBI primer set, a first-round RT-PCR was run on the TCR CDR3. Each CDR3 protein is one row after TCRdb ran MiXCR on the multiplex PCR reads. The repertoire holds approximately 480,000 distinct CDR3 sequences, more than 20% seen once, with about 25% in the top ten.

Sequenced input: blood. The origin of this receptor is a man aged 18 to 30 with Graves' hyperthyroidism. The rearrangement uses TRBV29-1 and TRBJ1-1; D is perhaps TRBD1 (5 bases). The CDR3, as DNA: TGCAGCTCAAACCGAGGGGTTATAGACACTGAAGCTTTCTTT. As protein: CSSNRGVIDTEAFF.